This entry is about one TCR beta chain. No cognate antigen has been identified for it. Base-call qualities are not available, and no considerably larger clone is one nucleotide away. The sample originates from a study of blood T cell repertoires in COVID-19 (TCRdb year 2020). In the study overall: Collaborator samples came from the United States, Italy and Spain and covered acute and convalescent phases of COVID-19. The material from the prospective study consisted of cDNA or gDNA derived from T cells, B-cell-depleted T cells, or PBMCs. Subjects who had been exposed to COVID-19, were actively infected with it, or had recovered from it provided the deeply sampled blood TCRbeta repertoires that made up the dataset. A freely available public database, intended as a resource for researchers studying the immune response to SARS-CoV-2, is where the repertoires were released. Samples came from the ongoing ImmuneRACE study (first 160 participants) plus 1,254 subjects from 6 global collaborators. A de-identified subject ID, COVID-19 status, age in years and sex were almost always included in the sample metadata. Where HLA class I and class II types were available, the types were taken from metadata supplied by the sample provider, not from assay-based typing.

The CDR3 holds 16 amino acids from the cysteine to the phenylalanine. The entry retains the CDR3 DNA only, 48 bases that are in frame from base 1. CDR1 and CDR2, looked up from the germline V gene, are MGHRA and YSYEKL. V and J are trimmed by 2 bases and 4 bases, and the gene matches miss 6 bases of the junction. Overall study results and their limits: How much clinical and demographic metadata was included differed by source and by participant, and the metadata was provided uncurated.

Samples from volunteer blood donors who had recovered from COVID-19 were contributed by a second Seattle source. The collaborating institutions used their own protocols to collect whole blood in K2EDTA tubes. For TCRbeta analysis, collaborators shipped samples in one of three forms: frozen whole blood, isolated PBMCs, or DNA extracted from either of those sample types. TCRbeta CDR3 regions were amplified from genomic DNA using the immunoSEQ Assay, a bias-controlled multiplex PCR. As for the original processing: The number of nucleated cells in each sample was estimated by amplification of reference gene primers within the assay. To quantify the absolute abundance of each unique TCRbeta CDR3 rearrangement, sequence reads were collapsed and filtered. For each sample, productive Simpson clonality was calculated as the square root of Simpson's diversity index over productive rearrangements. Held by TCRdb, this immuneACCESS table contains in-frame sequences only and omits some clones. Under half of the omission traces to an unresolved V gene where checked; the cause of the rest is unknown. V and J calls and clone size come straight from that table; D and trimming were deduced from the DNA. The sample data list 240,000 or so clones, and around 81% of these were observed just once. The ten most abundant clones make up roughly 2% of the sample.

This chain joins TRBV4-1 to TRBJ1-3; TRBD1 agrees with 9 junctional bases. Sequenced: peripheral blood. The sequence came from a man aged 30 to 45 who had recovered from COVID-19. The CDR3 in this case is CASSQPRTGAGNTIYF. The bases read TGCGCCAGCAGCCAACCGAGGACAGGGGCGGGAAACACCATATATTTT.